This T cell receptor beta chain was profiled in a study of shared T cell receptors in the human thymus. Assay used: immunoSEQ multiplex PCR; TCRdb lists only in-frame clones, some missing. There are 700,000 to 750,000 clones in the sample; 75% to 90% occur only once, and approximately 0.01% lies in the top ten. These same data were also listed under a study on human thymus T cells. In that study: Donors consisted of healthy Finnish infants (having corrective surgery for congenital heart defects). Obtained as resections during corrective heart surgery, the thymus tissue was then studied. An apparent bias in V and J gene usage was seen in thymic and blood repertoires. There were highly overlapping thymic repertoires among unrelated individuals, as related research reported.

The sequence was collected from a girl younger than two with a congenital heart defect. The sequencing input was thymocytes.

Here the CDR3 reads CSVEVPAGPKGLYSGNTIYF. In DNA, the CDR3 is TGCAGCGTTGAAGTACCGGCGGGACCCAAAGGGCTCTACTCTGGAAACACCATATATTTT. This chain uses TRBV29-1 with TRBJ1-3; possibly TRBD1 for D (5 bases). The CDR3 length is 20 residues. V shed 1 base and J shed 0 bases, with 25 bases lying between them. Germline V lookup: CDR1 SQVTM, CDR2 ANQGSEA. Full variable domain (missing parts from reference TRBV29-1 and TRBJ1-3): SAVISQKPSRDICQRGTSLTIQCQVDSQVTMMFWYRQQPGQSLTLIATANQGSEATYESGFVIDKFPISRPNLTFSTLTVSNMSPEDSSIYLCSVEVPAGPKGLYSGNTIYFGEGSWLTVV.